This T cell receptor beta chain was obtained from a study of blood T cell repertoires in COVID-19. Each recovered donor of Cohort 3 presented with two negative PCRs, clearance, or symptom resolution. Trimming took 3 bases from V and 4 from J; bases not matched to a gene: 9. Germline CDR1 is SGHRS and CDR2 is YFSETQ. The CDR3 has 15 amino acids. Assay: immunoSEQ multiplex PCR; the TCRdb copy retains only in-frame clones and omits some. Seen here are approximately 350,000 clones, roughly 80% observed once, and the top ten hold about 5.4%. V is TRBV5-1 and J is TRBJ2-7; TRBD1 agrees at 8 bases. The origin of this receptor is a woman aged 45-65 years who had recovered from COVID-19. The sample consisted of PBMCs or T cells enriched from blood (not recorded which). CDR3 sequence: CASSYHRDRQYEQYF. The CDR3 DNA reads TGCGCCAGCAGCTACCACCGGGACAGGCAATACGAGCAGTACTTC.